This T cell receptor beta chain came from a study of response to subunit inactivated influenza vaccine. Study outcomes and limitations: It was the authors' suggestion that each seasonal influenza vaccination recruits few new T cells.

This CDR3 spans 16 amino acids. Germline V gene lookup returns CDR1 DFQATT and CDR2 SNEGSKA (reference sequence). The V and J ends lost 6 bases and 5 bases, in that order; junction bases with no gene match: 14. With respect to this clonotype: As yet, its antigen is unknown.

Via MiXCR, TCRdb re-called the RT-PCR reads, giving one row per CDR3 protein. The table has hundreds of thousands of distinct CDR3 sequences, 25% seen once; the top ten hold under 2.5%. This specimen consisted of CD4+ T cells sorted from PBMCs, obtained approximately 5 days after vaccination. The clonotype comes from a man aged 45 to 65 who received an inactivated influenza vaccine. This chain joins TRBV20-1 and TRBJ2-1; TRBD2 aligns across 9 bases. The CDR3 coding sequence is TGCAGTGCCCCGCACTCCGGGACTAGCATAGACAATGAGCAGTTCTTC. Translating gives CSAPHSGTSIDNEQFF.